The sample holds a few counts of the clone carrying this T cell receptor beta chain. Its matching antigen is unknown. The source of the sample is a study of spatial heterogeneity in lung cancer. Study overall: Each time, sequencing found more beta-chain sequences than alpha-chain sequences. In raw reads, more than 8.5 appearances on average were recorded for each unique TCR and UMI combination.

Every TCR cDNA molecule carried a tag that served as a unique molecular identifier. TCRdb reprocessed the 5' RACE reads with MiXCR, giving one entry per CDR3 protein. Among about 82,000 distinct CDR3 sequences listed, around an eighth were seen once. Time point reported: sample taken at primary tumor resection. No cells were sorted before sequencing. The whole RNA sequenced was extracted from tumor, nontumor lung or frozen PBMC. Findings and caveats of the study: Relative to follow-up, resection was when ubiquitous expanded tumor TCRs appeared more in blood.

The trim removed 1 base at V and 4 bases at J, leaving 12 bases unmatched. In germline, CDR1 is LNHNV, CDR2 YYDKDF (reference sequence). There are 18 residues in the CDR3. The receptor was isolated from a male donor with early-stage non-small cell lung cancer. The specimen was PBMCs, collected at surgery. This sequence joins TRBV15 and TRBJ1-1; 10 positions agree with TRBD1. CDR3 sequence reads: CATSRATGQGERGTEAFF. The CDR3 nucleotides are TGTGCCACCAGCAGAGCAACAGGACAGGGGGAAAGGGGCACTGAAGCTTTCTTT.